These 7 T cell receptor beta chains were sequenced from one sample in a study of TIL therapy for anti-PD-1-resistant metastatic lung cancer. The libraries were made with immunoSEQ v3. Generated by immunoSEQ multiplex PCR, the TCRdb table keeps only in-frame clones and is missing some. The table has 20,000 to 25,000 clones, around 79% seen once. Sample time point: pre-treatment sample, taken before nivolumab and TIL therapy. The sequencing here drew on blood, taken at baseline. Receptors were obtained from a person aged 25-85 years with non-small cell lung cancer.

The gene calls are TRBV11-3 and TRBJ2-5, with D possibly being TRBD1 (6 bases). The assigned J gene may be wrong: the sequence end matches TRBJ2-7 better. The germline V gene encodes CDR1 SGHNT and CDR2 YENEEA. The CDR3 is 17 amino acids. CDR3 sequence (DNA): TGTGCCAGCAGCTTAGGCGGGCAGGGGATCGAAGCCTACGAGCAGTACTTC. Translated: CASSLGGQGIEAYEQYF.

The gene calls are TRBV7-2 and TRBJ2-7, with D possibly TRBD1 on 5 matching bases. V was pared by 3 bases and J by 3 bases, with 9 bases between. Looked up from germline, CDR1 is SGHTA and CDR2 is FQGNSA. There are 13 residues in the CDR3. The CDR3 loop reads CASSLPQGYEQYF. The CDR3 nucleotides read TGTGCCAGCAGCTTGCCCCAGGGCTACGAGCAGTACTTC. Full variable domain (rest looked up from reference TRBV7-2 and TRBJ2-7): GAGVSQSPSNKVTEKGKDVELRCDPISGHTALYWYRQSLGQGLEFLIYFQGNSAPDKSGLPSDRFSAERTGGSVSTLTIQRTQQEDSAVYLCASSLPQGYEQYFGPGTRLTVT.

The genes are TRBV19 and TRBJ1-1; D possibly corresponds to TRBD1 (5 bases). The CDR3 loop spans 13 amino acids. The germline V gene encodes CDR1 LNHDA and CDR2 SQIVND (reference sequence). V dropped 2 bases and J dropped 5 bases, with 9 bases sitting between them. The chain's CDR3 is CASSIPPGTEAFF. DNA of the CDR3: TGTGCCAGTAGTATACCTCCAGGGACTGAAGCTTTCTTT.

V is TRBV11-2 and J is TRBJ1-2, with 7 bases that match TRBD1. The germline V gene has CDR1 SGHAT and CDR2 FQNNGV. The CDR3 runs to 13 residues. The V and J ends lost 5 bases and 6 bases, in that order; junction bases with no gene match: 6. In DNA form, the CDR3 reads TGTGCCAGCAGCGTCAGGGGGGTCGATGGCTACACCTTC. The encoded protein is CASSVRGVDGYTF.

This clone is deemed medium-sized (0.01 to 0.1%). The CDR3 sequence is CASSSGISGNTIYF. As DNA, the CDR3 is TGTGCCAGCAGCTCAGGGATCTCTGGAAACACCATATATTTT. The chain couples TRBV7-9 to TRBJ1-3, with D possibly being TRBD1 (5 bases). Germline CDR1 is SEHNR and CDR2 is FQNEAQ (reference sequence). This CDR3 is built from 14 residues. V shed 4 bases and J shed 0 bases, with 7 bases lying between them.

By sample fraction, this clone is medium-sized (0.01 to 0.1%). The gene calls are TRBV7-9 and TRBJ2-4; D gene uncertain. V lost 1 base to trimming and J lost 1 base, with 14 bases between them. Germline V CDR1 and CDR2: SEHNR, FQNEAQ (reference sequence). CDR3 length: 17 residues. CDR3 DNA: TGTGCCAGCAGCTTAGGCTTGAGTGAAACGGCCAAAAACATTCAGTACTTC. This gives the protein CASSLGLSETAKNIQYF.

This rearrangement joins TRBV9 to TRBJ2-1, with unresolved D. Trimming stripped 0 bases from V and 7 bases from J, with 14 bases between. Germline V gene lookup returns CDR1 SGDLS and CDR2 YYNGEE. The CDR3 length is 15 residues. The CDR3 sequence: CASSVATLGNNEQFF. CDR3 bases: TGTGCCAGCAGCGTAGCAACGTTGGGGAATAATGAGCAGTTCTTC.